Listed below are T cell receptor beta chains from one sample, sequenced in a study of blood T cell repertoires in COVID-19. Repertoires were generated with immunoSEQ multiplex PCR, while TCRdb's copy carries only in-frame clones and drops some. The table includes over 200,000 clones, approximately 78% detected once. Sequencing input: peripheral blood. The receptors were sampled from a woman between 35 and 50 years old with acute or convalescent COVID-19. The CDR3 runs from the conserved cysteine through the conserved F or W. Only part of the rows carry a size: once, few, many, or a class if the clone is expanded.

j_call clone_size v_call cdr3_aa
TRBJ1-3 once TRBV4-1 CASSQEVDTIYF
TRBJ1-2 - TRBV5-1 CASSPGDRVEHTF
TRBJ1-2 once TRBV7-2 CASSPPSGSPNYGYTF
TRBJ1-1 - TRBV19 CATIGTALNTEAFF
TRBJ2-3 - TRBV4-3 CASSQEYVDTQYF
TRBJ2-5 - TRBV27 CASSRGWAGGLIQETQYF
TRBJ2-1 - TRBV9 CAISTTGDAYNEQFF
TRBJ2-2 few TRBV6-5 CASSRGTSGGTELFF
TRBJ2-6 - TRBV24-1 CATSDLSSGANVLTF
TRBJ1-2 - TRBV6-4 CASSPLPNYGYTF
TRBJ1-2 - TRBV4-1 CASSQVARRRNYGYTF
TRBJ2-1 - TRBV5-1 CASSLGQPGLNEQFF
TRBJ1-6 - TRBV6-6 CASESVGPLHF
TRBJ2-5 - TRBV3-1/TRBV3-2 CASSQSRLGLVDPGETQYF
TRBJ1-5 - TRBV19 CASSSTGVEQPQHF
TRBJ2-7 - TRBV13 CASSLATGYEQYF
TRBJ2-7 once TRBV11-2 CASSLHAGSSYEQYF
TRBJ2-3 once TRBV2 CASSEETQVGYTDTQYF
TRBJ1-5 once TRBV12-3/TRBV12-4 CASSLELNQPQHF
TRBJ2-7 many TRBV10-3 CAISYSQGKAYEQYF
TRBJ2-1 - TRBV19 CASSPQTGTPRGDEQFF
TRBJ2-1 once TRBV6-2/TRBV6-3 CASSRDRVHEQFF
TRBJ1-1 - TRBV4-3 CASSQVWGGNTEAFF